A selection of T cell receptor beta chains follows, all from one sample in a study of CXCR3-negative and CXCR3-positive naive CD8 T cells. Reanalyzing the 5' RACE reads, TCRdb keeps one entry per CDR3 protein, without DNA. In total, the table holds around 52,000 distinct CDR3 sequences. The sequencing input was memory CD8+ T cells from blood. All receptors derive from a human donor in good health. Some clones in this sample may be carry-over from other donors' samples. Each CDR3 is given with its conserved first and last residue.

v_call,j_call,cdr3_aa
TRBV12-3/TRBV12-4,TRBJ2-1,CASTQRGVQWYNEQFF
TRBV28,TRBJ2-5,CASSLPRTGKETQYF
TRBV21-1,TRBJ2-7,CASSLTGTGDDEQYF
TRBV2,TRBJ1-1,CASSELPDLNTEAFF
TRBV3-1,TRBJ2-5,CASSQGRQETVQKETQYF
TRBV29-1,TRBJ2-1,CSVAQGGSSYNEQFF
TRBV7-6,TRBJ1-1,CASSDPTENTEAFF
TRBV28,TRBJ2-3,CASRPRDDTQYF
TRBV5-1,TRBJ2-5,CASSLVETSGGTQYF
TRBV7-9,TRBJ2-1,CASGKDSGMHWNEQFF
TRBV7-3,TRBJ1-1,CASSSIRGGPGRDTEAFF
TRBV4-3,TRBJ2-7,CASSQDAGVGTYEQYF
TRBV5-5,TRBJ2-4,CASSLTPGNIQYF
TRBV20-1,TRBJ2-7,CSARDLSGGPYEQYF
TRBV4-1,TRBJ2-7,CASSQVTGLPHEQYF
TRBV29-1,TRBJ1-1,CSVFPGKSEAFF
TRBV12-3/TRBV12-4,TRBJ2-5,CASSAGGGYETQYF
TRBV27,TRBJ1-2,CASSLGQQNYGYTF
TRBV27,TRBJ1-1,CASRSTTTVNTEAFF
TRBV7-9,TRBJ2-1,CASSLVQVNEQFF
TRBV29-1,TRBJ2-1,CSVEDPATGYEQFF
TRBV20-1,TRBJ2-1,CSARDEMDSGEQFF
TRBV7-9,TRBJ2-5,CASSARDSRETQYF
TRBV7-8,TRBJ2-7,CASSSSPSYEQYF
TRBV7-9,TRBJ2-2,CASSPGTKNTGELFF
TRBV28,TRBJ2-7,CASSFSGTGYEQYF
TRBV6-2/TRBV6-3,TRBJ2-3,CASTGSGTTDTQYF
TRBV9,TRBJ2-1,CASSVEFSAYNEQFF
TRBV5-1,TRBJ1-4,CASSFLGQAATNEKLFF
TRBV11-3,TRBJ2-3,CASSFLAGGVDTQYF
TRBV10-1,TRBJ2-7,CATSSGMSYEQYF
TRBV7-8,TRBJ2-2,CASSLFPLGNTGELFF
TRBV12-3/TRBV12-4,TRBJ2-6,CASSLAAGVFRSGANVLTF
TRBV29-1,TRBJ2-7,CSVGLAGNEQYF
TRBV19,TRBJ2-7,CASSIDDSGINEQYF
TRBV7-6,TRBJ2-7,CASLPGESYEQYF
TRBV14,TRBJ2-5,CASSKELAGSETQYF
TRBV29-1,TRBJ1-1,CSVALGQATEAFF
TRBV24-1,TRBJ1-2,CATSDSPNYGYTF
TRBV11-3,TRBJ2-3,CASSHRQGGNGRPSDTQYF
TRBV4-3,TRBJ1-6,CASSQGTGKNSPLHF
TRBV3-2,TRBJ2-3,CASSQERGGTQYF
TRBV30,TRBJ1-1,CAWSPDLARRTEAFF
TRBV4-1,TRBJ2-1,CASSQDRRDYNEQFF
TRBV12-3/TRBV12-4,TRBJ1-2,CASSLYRAANYGYTF
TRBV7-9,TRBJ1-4,CASSQPRGTNEKLFF
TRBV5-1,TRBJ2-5,CASSYLTTGEETQYF
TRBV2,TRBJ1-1,CASITQENTEAFF
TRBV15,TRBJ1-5,CATSRPPDRGLNQPQHF
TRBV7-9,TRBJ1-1,CASSWGTKGNTEAFF
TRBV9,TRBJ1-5,CASSGGTANQPQHF
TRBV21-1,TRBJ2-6,CASSKGGRGVSLGANVLTF
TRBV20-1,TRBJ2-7,CSASLWAVSYEQYF